One and the same sample provided the 8 T cell receptor beta chains below, sequenced in a study of blood T cells in healthy people across ages. Together with a sample-barcoded 5' primer, a J-beta primer mix was included in a second PCR lasting roughly 6 to 12 cycles. TCRdb itself ran the 5' RACE reads through MiXCR, one entry per CDR3 protein. In the table there are 540,000 or so distinct CDR3 sequences, around half of which are singletons. Sequencing was done on a sample of blood. The receptors shown here come from an elderly man in good health.

The table lists this clonotype with a few counts. The chain links TRBV7-2 to TRBJ2-3; the match to TRBD2 covers 8 bases. This CDR3 spans 16 amino acids. Germline V gene lookup returns CDR1 SGHTA and CDR2 FQGNSA. The junction had 8 bases not matched to a gene; V was cut back by 1 base and J by 5 bases. The CDR3 bases are TGTGCCAGCAGCTTAGGGTCCGGGGGGGCAGGAGATACGCAGTATTTT. Its protein is CASSLGSGGAGDTQYF.

This clonotype was detected a few times. This rearrangement joins TRBV7-2 to TRBJ2-7; TRBD2 is a possible D gene (5 bases). V lost 1 base and J 3 bases, leaving 7 bases between the germline ends. Germline V gene lookup returns CDR1 SGHTA and CDR2 FQGNSA. The CDR3 is made up of 13 amino acids. Written as DNA, the CDR3 is TGTGCCAGCAGCTTAGGGACTTTCTACGAGCAGTACTTC. This gives the protein CASSLGTFYEQYF.

J is TRBJ2-7 and V is TRBV3-1; D is undetermined. The CDR3 has 16 amino acids. V dropped 4 bases and J dropped 0 bases, with 16 bases sitting between them. Germline CDR1 is LGHDT and CDR2 is YNNKEL (reference sequence). The CDR3 is CASSPNHGSSSYEQYF. CDR3 in DNA: TGTGCCAGCAGCCCTAACCACGGGTCGAGCTCCTACGAGCAGTACTTC.

This chain links TRBV7-8 with TRBJ2-5; 8 bases map to TRBD2. The V segment lost 4 bases and the J segment 11 bases; nucleotides outside the gene matches: 15. The CDR3 has 15 amino acids. CDR1 and CDR2 (germline): SGHVS, FQNEAQ. CDR3 in amino acids: CASSSERGLNNEQYF. As DNA, the CDR3 is TGTGCCAGCAGCTCCGAGCGGGGGCTTAACAATGAGCAGTACTTC.

The chain couples TRBV3-1 to TRBJ1-2, with D possibly matching TRBD1 (5 bases). The CDR3 length is 16 residues. V was clipped by 1 base and J by 5 bases, with 17 bases between them. CDR1 and CDR2 (germline): LGHDT, YNNKEL (reference sequence). The CDR3 reads CASSQVISGGRYGYTF. The CDR3 bases are TGTGCCAGCAGCCAAGTGATTTCTGGGGGGAGATATGGCTACACCTTC.

The V gene is TRBV20-1, the J gene TRBJ2-1, with unresolved D. The germline CDR1 and CDR2 sequences are DFQATT and SNEGSKA (reference sequence). The V gene lost 6 bases and the J gene lost 0 bases, with 15 bases spanning the gap. This CDR3 spans 15 amino acids. The chain's CDR3 is CSAPDGVSSYNEQFF. The CDR3 nucleotides read TGCAGTGCCCCAGATGGGGTGAGCTCCTACAATGAGCAGTTCTTC.

This clonotype was detected a few times. The chain links TRBV7-2 to TRBJ2-3, with 9 bases matching TRBD1. The germline gives CDR1 SGHTA, CDR2 FQGNSA. The CDR3 has 17 amino acids. With V trimmed by 2 bases and J by 5 bases, 11 bases remained unmatched. CDR3: CASSLRRPGQGEDTQYF. The CDR3 DNA is TGTGCCAGCAGCTTAAGACGACCGGGACAGGGTGAAGATACGCAGTATTTT.

V is TRBV11-3 and J is TRBJ2-3; D is perhaps TRBD1 or TRBD2 (5 bases each). V lost 5 bases to trimming and J lost 4 bases, with 16 bases between them. The CDR3 runs 15 residues. The germline V gene has CDR1 SGHNT and CDR2 YENEEA. The CDR3 nucleotides read TGTGCCAGCAGCCCCGGGACGGTCTGGGCAGATACGCAGTATTTT. Its protein product is CASSPGTVWADTQYF.